Listed below are T cell receptor beta chains from one sample, sequenced in a study of vaccination and CD4 T cells after COVID-19. TCRdb independently ran MiXCR on the PCR reads; one entry per CDR3 protein. Of over 20,000 distinct CDR3 sequences in the sample, around 50% are singletons; the top ten hold less than 7%. Antigens of these TCRs are unknown. Specimen: CD4+ T cells from blood, cultured in vitro. The receptors stem from a human donor who had recovered from COVID-19. Each CDR3 is given with its conserved first and last residue. A D gene is named only where the DNA matches it firmly. Size tells how often a clone was seen (once, few, many) or the class of an expanded clone, and some rows leave it out.

14,few,TRBJ1-2,TRBV11-2,NA,TGTGCCAGCAGCGAAAGGGAGGGATATGGTGGCTACACCTTC,CASSEREGYGGYTF
13,once,TRBJ2-1,TRBV20-1,NA,TGCAGTGCTCGGAGGGACGTATACAATGAGCAGTTCTTC,CSARRDVYNEQFF
17,NA,TRBJ1-1,TRBV6-1,NA,TGTGCCAGCACCCGATCCGGGACAAGCTTTTTTAACACTGAAGCTTTCTTT,CASTRSGTSFFNTEAFF
15,NA,TRBJ1-1,TRBV6-1,NA,TGTGCCAGCAGTGATTTCGACAGGTCCAACACTGAAGCTTTCTTT,CASSDFDRSNTEAFF
14,NA,TRBJ2-5,TRBV6-1,NA,TGTGCCAGCAGCCAACAGGGGGGGAGAGAGACCCAGTACTTC,CASSQQGGRETQYF
15,NA,TRBJ2-1,TRBV7-8,NA,TGTGCCAGCAGCCCTCCGGGACCCTTCTACAATGAGCAGTTCTTC,CASSPPGPFYNEQFF
12,NA,TRBJ1-2,TRBV29-1,TRBD1,TGCAGCGCCAAGGGACAGGGATCTGGCTACACCTTC,CSAKGQGSGYTF
15,NA,TRBJ1-5,TRBV19,TRBD1,TGTGCCAGTAGCACACAGGGGACCCAGAATCAGCCCCAGCATTTT,CASSTQGTQNQPQHF
14,NA,TRBJ1-2,TRBV11-2,NA,TGTGCCAGCAGCTTAGACAGGATGCTCTATGGCTACACCTTC,CASSLDRMLYGYTF
13,NA,TRBJ1-2,TRBV6-2/TRBV6-3,NA,TGTGCCAGCAGAGAAAACGGGGGGTATGGCTACACCTTC,CASRENGGYGYTF
16,NA,TRBJ2-2,TRBV28,TRBD2,TGTGCCAGCAGCCCCTGGACTAGCGGGAGGGGCGGGGAGCTGTTTTTT,CASSPWTSGRGGELFF
20,NA,TRBJ2-7,TRBV12-3/TRBV12-4,NA,TGTGCCAGCAGTTTATACCCCGCCCGACAGGGTTTAGCGGCCTCCTACGAGCAGTACTTC,CASSLYPARQGLAASYEQYF
16,few,TRBJ1-3,TRBV27,NA,TGTGCCAGCAGTCGCCTCTCAGGGCCGTTTGGAAACACCATATATTTT,CASSRLSGPFGNTIYF
14,NA,TRBJ2-2,TRBV5-1,NA,TGCGCCAGCAGCCTCGACTGGAACACCGGGGAGCTGTTTTTT,CASSLDWNTGELFF
12,once,TRBJ2-5,TRBV7-9,NA,TGTGCCAGCAGATCAACAGGGATGGCCCAGTACTTC,CASRSTGMAQYF
13,NA,TRBJ2-5,TRBV29-1,TRBD1,TGCAGCGTCCTCGGGACAGGTGGGGAGACCCAGTACTTC,CSVLGTGGETQYF
14,few,TRBJ1-5,TRBV7-8,NA,TGTGCCAGCAGCTTAGGACAGCCCAATCAGCCCCAGCATTTT,CASSLGQPNQPQHF
11,NA,TRBJ1-1,TRBV12-3/TRBV12-4,NA,TGTGCCAGCAGTTTATCAGGTGAAGCTTTCTTT,CASSLSGEAFF
14,NA,TRBJ1-2,TRBV2,NA,TGTGCCAGCAAGGGGAGAGGGAACCCCTATGGCTACACCTTC,CASKGRGNPYGYTF
15,NA,TRBJ2-7,TRBV6-5,NA,TGTGCCAGCAGTTACGACAGGAGTAGCTCCTACGAGCAGTACTTC,CASSYDRSSSYEQYF
15,NA,TRBJ2-5,TRBV20-1,TRBD1,TGCAGTGCTCTGGGACAGGGTGGGGACCAAGAGACCCAGTACTTC,CSALGQGGDQETQYF
15,NA,TRBJ2-7,TRBV3-1,NA,TGTGCCAGCAGCCATAATAGCGGACCAAACTACGAGCAGTACTTC,CASSHNSGPNYEQYF
13,few,TRBJ1-1,TRBV6-1,TRBD1,TGTGCCAGCAGACAGGACAGGGAAGCTGAAGCTTTCTTT,CASRQDREAEAFF
16,medium-sized,TRBJ2-1,TRBV5-1,TRBD2,TGCGCCAGCAGCGGGGGACTAGCGGGAACTTACAATGAGCAGTTCTTC,CASSGGLAGTYNEQFF
14,NA,TRBJ1-3,TRBV5-8,NA,TGTGCCAGCAGTTTCGACTCCGCTGGAAACACCATATATTTT,CASSFDSAGNTIYF
14,NA,TRBJ2-1,TRBV20-1,NA,TGCAGTGCTCCCCGGAACACTAGACAAAATGAGCAGTTCTTC,CSAPRNTRQNEQFF
14,few,TRBJ2-2,TRBV27,NA,TGTGCCAGCTCCCTTCCCGGACGGGGCGGGGAGCTGTTTTTT,CASSLPGRGGELFF
15,once,TRBJ1-3,TRBV19,NA,TGTGCCAGTAGTATAGACCTCCGGACTGGAAACACCATATATTTT,CASSIDLRTGNTIYF
15,NA,TRBJ1-1,TRBV7-9,NA,TGTGCCAGCAGCACCCAACACGTCCGGGTTGCTGAAGCTTTCTTT,CASSTQHVRVAEAFF
15,NA,TRBJ2-1,TRBV11-3,TRBD2,TGTGCCAGCAGCTTAAAACCTAGCGGGAGCTTTGAGCAGTTCTTC,CASSLKPSGSFEQFF
15,few,TRBJ1-2,TRBV12-3/TRBV12-4,NA,TGTGCCAGCAGTTCGATAGGGGTTCTCGACTATGGCTACACCTTC,CASSSIGVLDYGYTF
15,NA,TRBJ1-1,TRBV9,NA,TGTGCCAGCAGCGTAGACGGAGCCGGCAACACTGAAGCTTTCTTT,CASSVDGAGNTEAFF
15,NA,TRBJ2-3,TRBV5-4,NA,TGTGCCAGCAGGGAGGGCGGACAGTACACAGATACGCAGTATTTT,CASREGGQYTDTQYF
17,few,TRBJ2-3,TRBV19,NA,TGTGCCAGTAGTAGTATCGGGGGCCAGTGGAGCCCAGATACGCAGTATTTT,CASSSIGGQWSPDTQYF
20,NA,TRBJ2-1,TRBV11-3,TRBD2,TGTGCCAGCAGCTTAACGTTCTATATTAGCGGGCGGAGCTCCTACAATGAGCAGTTCTTC,CASSLTFYISGRSSYNEQFF
16,few,TRBJ1-6,TRBV20-1,NA,TGCAGTGCTATCAGGAAGGGAGGATCCTATAATTCACCCCTCCACTTT,CSAIRKGGSYNSPLHF
12,NA,TRBJ1-2,TRBV6-1,NA,TGTGCCAGCAGGGAAATGGTCGGGGGCTACACCTTC,CASREMVGGYTF
15,NA,TRBJ2-5,TRBV6-1,TRBD2,TGTGCCAGCTCCGTTTTACGGGGACTAGCGCTGACCCAGTACTTC,CASSVLRGLALTQYF
14,NA,TRBJ1-5,TRBV6-2/TRBV6-3,NA,TGTGCCAGCAGTTACTCGAGTGGGGATCAGCCCCAGCATTTT,CASSYSSGDQPQHF
13,NA,TRBJ2-7,TRBV19,TRBD1,TGTGCCAGTATGGGACAGGGTCGTCTCGAGCAGTACTTC,CASMGQGRLEQYF
13,NA,TRBJ2-3,TRBV30,NA,TGTGCCTGGAGTGTAGGGGGGACAGATACGCAGTATTTT,CAWSVGGTDTQYF
13,NA,TRBJ1-1,TRBV20-1,NA,TGCAGTGCCGATAAAGACCTGAACACTGAAGCTTTCTTT,CSADKDLNTEAFF
11,NA,TRBJ2-2,TRBV30,NA,TGTGCCTCCCTCCGCACCGGGGAGCTGTTTTTT,CASLRTGELFF
16,NA,TRBJ1-5,TRBV5-1,NA,TGCGCCAGCAGCTTGGGCATAACAGCGGAAAATCAGCCCCAGCATTTT,CASSLGITAENQPQHF
14,NA,TRBJ1-1,TRBV2,NA,TGTGCCAGCAGTGGGGGGGTCTTGAACACTGAAGCTTTCTTT,CASSGGVLNTEAFF
17,NA,TRBJ1-2,TRBV12-5,TRBD1,TGTGCTAGTGGACCCGGGACAGGAGAAATTTCTAACTATGGCTACACCTTC,CASGPGTGEISNYGYTF
14,few,TRBJ1-1,TRBV20-1,NA,TGCAGTGCTAGGGGGCAGACCTTGAACACTGAAGCTTTCTTT,CSARGQTLNTEAFF
16,few,TRBJ2-5,TRBV24-1,TRBD1,TGTGCCACCAGTGATCCATGGGACAGGGGACTAGAGACCCAGTACTTC,CATSDPWDRGLETQYF
14,few,TRBJ1-2,TRBV15,NA,TGTGCCACCAGCAGAGGGGGAGGACCTTATGGCTACACCTTC,CATSRGGGPYGYTF
15,NA,TRBJ2-5,TRBV24-1,TRBD1,TGTGCCACCAGTGATTGGGCCGGGACAGGGGAGACCCAGTACTTC,CATSDWAGTGETQYF
14,NA,TRBJ2-1,TRBV30,NA,TGTGCCTGGAAATTAGCCGGGCCCCCGGATGAGCAGTTCTTC,CAWKLAGPPDEQFF